The 13 T cell receptor beta chains presented below share a single source sample, sequenced in a study of T and B cells in COVID-19 patients. BIOMED2 TRB-A/B primer pools were used in multiplex TRB PCR. MiXCR, applied by TCRdb to the multiplex PCR reads, yields one record per CDR3 protein. The sample holds approximately 26,000 distinct CDR3 sequences, approximately 32% seen once. Blood genomic DNA input for TRB amplification was 250-500 ng. Sequenced material: blood. These receptors all come from a human donor who had recovered from COVID-19.

A word on this clonotype: A much larger clone lies one base from this, so it may be a read error. The V gene is TRBV29-1, the J gene TRBJ1-3, with TRBD1 as a possible D gene (5 bases). In germline, CDR1 is SQVTM, CDR2 ANQGSEA. Trimming took 7 bases from V and 4 from J, leaving 11 bases between them. The CDR3 runs to 12 residues. CDR3 sequence (DNA): TGCAGCGCTGGGGACCCGGGAAACACCATATATTTT. Amino acid sequence: CSAGDPGNTIYF.

Worth noting for this clonotype: The junction does not match germline at one end; this may be a read error. The J gene is TRBJ2-5, the V gene TRBV20-1; the D is unclear. This CDR3 contains 14 residues. Germline CDR1 and CDR2: DFQATT and SNEGSKA (reference sequence). For the CDR3, the DNA is TGCAGTGCTAGTCGGCAGGATTCCCAAGAGACCCAGAACTTC. This encodes CSASRQDSQETQNF.

The gene calls are TRBV20-1 and TRBJ2-7; no clear D gene. CDR1 and CDR2 (germline): DFQATT, SNEGSKA (reference sequence). V was trimmed by 3 bases and J by 0 bases, leaving 15 bases between them. The CDR3 spans 15 residues. The CDR3 region is CSASWGTESSYEQYF. CDR3 DNA sequence: TGCAGTGCTAGTTGGGGAACCGAGAGCTCCTACGAGCAGTACTTC.

Only one count was recorded for this clonotype. The chain is built from TRBV19 and TRBJ1-2; 7 bases are a match to TRBD1. The J segment lost 6 bases and the V segment lost 4 bases, leaving 5 bases of the junction unmatched. Germline CDR1 LNHDA, CDR2 SQIVND (reference sequence). CDR3 length equals 13 residues. The CDR3 coding sequence is TGTGCCAGTAGTAAGACAGGGACGAATGGCTACACCTTC. Amino acids: CASSKTGTNGYTF.

By sample share, this clonotype is medium-sized. This chain connects TRBV29-1 to TRBJ2-1; 12 positions agree with TRBD2. CDR1 and CDR2 from the germline V gene are SQVTM and ANQGSEA. CDR3 length: 15 amino acids. Unmatched junction bases numbered 7, after V lost 6 bases and J lost 4 bases. CDR3 sequence reads: CSVRGGTSGYNEQFF. CDR3 DNA sequence: TGCAGCGTCCGTGGGGGGACTAGCGGGTACAATGAGCAGTTCTTC.

The chain has TRBV10-3 and TRBJ2-2; D is uncertain. Germline V gene lookup returns CDR1 ENHRY and CDR2 SYGVKD. Trimming stripped 3 bases from V and 1 base from J, with 9 bases between. CDR3 length equals 15 residues. CDR3 sequence reads: CAISDPIQNTGELFF. For the CDR3, the DNA is TGTGCCATCAGTGACCCAATACAGAACACCGGGGAGCTGTTTTTT.

This clonotype was observed a single time. CDR3 protein: CASSPSGLGYTF. The CDR3 nucleotides are TGTGCCAGCAGCCCTTCGGGGTTAGGCTACACCTTC. J is TRBJ1-2 and V is TRBV6-2 or TRBV6-3; no reliable D call. This CDR3 has 12 amino acids. The V end was cut by 6 bases, the J end by 8 bases, with 13 bases between. Germline lookup yields CDR1 MNHEY and CDR2 SVGEGT.

V usage is TRBV7-4 and J usage is TRBJ1-6; 10 nucleotides align to TRBD1. V trimming: 7 bases; J trimming: 7 bases; junction bases outside the gene matches: 7. The CDR3 has 15 amino acids. Germline lookup yields CDR1 SGHVT and CDR2 SQSDAQ. This chain's CDR3 is CASTSGQGWNSPLHF. The CDR3 nucleotides are TGTGCCAGCACCTCGGGACAGGGGTGGAATTCACCCCTCCACTTT.

The rearrangement links TRBV15 to TRBJ2-1; either TRBD1 or TRBD2 may fit D (6 bases each). Germline lookup yields CDR1 LNHNV and CDR2 YYDKDF (reference sequence). The ends were cut back, 9 bases at V and 10 bases at J, with 19 bases in the middle. CDR3 length: 13 amino acids. The CDR3 DNA reads as TGTGCCACTGATCCCGGGGGCCGGGGCGAGCAGTTCTTC. As protein: CATDPGGRGEQFF.

V usage is TRBV6-5 and J usage is TRBJ1-2, with a weak D call TRBD1 (6 bases). V lost 6 bases to trimming and J lost 8 bases, with 16 bases between them. CDR1 is MNHEY, CDR2 SVGAGI, per germline. The CDR3 sequence is 13 residues long. CDR3 in amino acids: CASSPSGTKGYTF. The CDR3, as DNA: TGTGCCAGCAGCCCCTCCGGGACAAAAGGCTACACCTTC.

The chain employs TRBV20-1 and TRBJ1-2, with D unclear. The CDR3 has 12 amino acids. In germline, CDR1 is DFQATT, CDR2 SNEGSKA (reference sequence). V lost 4 bases and J lost 4, with 10 bases in between. CDR3 nucleotide sequence: TGCAGTGCTACTTACAGAGGCTATGGCTACACCTTC. Its translation is CSATYRGYGYTF.

This clonotype was observed a handful of times. J is TRBJ1-2 and V is TRBV5-6; D is perhaps TRBD1 (5 bases). The CDR3 runs to 13 residues. Germline CDR1 SGHDT, CDR2 YYEEEE. Trimming shortened V by 6 bases and J by 8 bases, and 17 bases separated the two germline ends. The CDR3 protein is CASTPAGVSGYTF. The CDR3 nucleotides read TGTGCCAGCACCCCTGCGGGGGTGTCGGGCTACACCTTC.

The chain recombines TRBV30 with TRBJ1-4, with D tentatively TRBD1 (5 bases). The CDR3 has 12 residues. The V gene's germline CDR1 is GTSNPN and CDR2 SVGIG (reference sequence). V was pared by 4 bases and J by 7 bases, with 10 bases between. The CDR3 spells CAWKAGGEKLFF. The CDR3 nucleotides are TGTGCCTGGAAGGCGGGGGGTGAAAAACTGTTTTTT. Full variable domain (missing parts from reference TRBV30 and TRBJ1-4): SQTIHQWPATLVQPVGSPLSLECTVEGTSNPNLYWYRQAAGRGLQLLFYSVGIGQISSEVPQNLSASRPQDRQFILSSKKLLLSDSGFYLCAWKAGGEKLFFGSGTQLSVL.